This is a list of T cell receptor beta chains from one sample in a study of T cell changes during pregnancy in multiple sclerosis. The protocol was immunoSEQ multiplex PCR, while the TCRdb copy is restricted to in-frame clones and leaves out a portion. Among fewer than 140,000 clones listed, under 95% were seen once. Sequenced material: peripheral blood, taken after pregnancy. The receptors originated from a female donor with multiple sclerosis, enrolled in a pregnancy study. The CDR3 runs from the conserved cysteine through the conserved F or W. Fields, in order: V gene, J gene, CDR3 protein.

>TRBV5-8|TRBJ2-5
CATPEETGRKTQYF
>TRBV27|TRBJ2-7
CASRQTPGQGFYEQYF
>TRBV9|TRBJ2-7
CASSVAPTGTYEQYF
>TRBV19|TRBJ2-7
CASSQGLAGAPYEQYF
>TRBV5-1|TRBJ2-6
CASSVQSGANVLTF
>TRBV9|TRBJ2-7
CASSVTGGEYEQYF
>TRBV7-3|TRBJ2-7
CASSPGLAVGEQYF
>TRBV5-1|TRBJ2-2
CASSPKNGELFF
>TRBV4-1|TRBJ2-2
CASSQDFASLGTGELFF
>TRBV5-1|TRBJ1-2
CASSRQGIRDGYTF
>TRBV7-8|TRBJ2-7
CASSIRDEQYF
>TRBV11-2|TRBJ2-2
CASRIGAGTGELFF
>TRBV6-6|TRBJ1-5
CASSFGTIDQPQHF
>TRBV2|TRBJ2-2
CASSRTGVTGELFF
>TRBV19|TRBJ2-1
CASSLGEGTGEDEQFF
>TRBV7-8|TRBJ2-7
CASSSHRTGIYEQYF
>TRBV7-6|TRBJ1-1
CASSSGQGMNTEAFF
>TRBV2|TRBJ1-1
CASSLLRQVKPEAFF
>TRBV5-4|TRBJ2-1
CASRLRGEGSYNEQFF
>TRBV5-5|TRBJ1-1
CASSLGGDSSRRAFF
>TRBV29-1|TRBJ1-1
CSVGGRLNTEAFF
>TRBV10-1|TRBJ2-5
CASSEGGTRTQYF
>TRBV6-1|TRBJ2-5
CASSEASQSGETQYF
>TRBV28|TRBJ1-1
CASSLLAAEAFF
>TRBV19|TRBJ2-3
CASSIMPGTTDTQYF
>TRBV2|TRBJ1-2
CASRGMNYGYTF